The 18 T cell receptor beta chains in this list originate from one sample, sequenced in a study of T cells in Graves' hyperthyroidism and ophthalmopathy. There were TCR beta CDR3 regions amplified from RNA transcripts. The TCR CDR3 first-round RT-PCR relied on the HTBI primer set. TCRdb independently ran MiXCR on the multiplex PCR reads; one entry per CDR3 protein. The data show hundreds of thousands of distinct CDR3 sequences, about a sixth seen once. The sequenced sample was blood. All receptors come from a woman younger than 30 with Graves' hyperthyroidism.

This clonotype was seen a few times. The chain recombines TRBV7-9 with TRBJ2-7; 7 nucleotides match TRBD1. V dropped 2 bases and J dropped 3; count of bases not matched to a gene: 10. Germline V gives CDR1 SEHNR, CDR2 FQNEAQ (reference sequence). The CDR3 extends over 16 amino acids. CDR3 amino acids: CASSLKMTGQDYEQYF. DNA of the CDR3: TGTGCCAGCAGCTTAAAAATGACAGGACAGGACTACGAGCAGTACTTC.

This clonotype was recorded many times. This chain links TRBV18 with TRBJ2-1; no reliable D call. Germline CDR1 is KGHSH and CDR2 is LQKENI. Trimming shortened V by 2 bases and J by 4 bases, and 6 bases separated the two germline ends. The CDR3 has 13 residues. CDR3: CASSPRRYNEQFF. The CDR3 region has the DNA TGTGCCAGCTCACCAAGGAGATACAATGAGCAGTTCTTC.

The rearrangement joins TRBV7-6 to TRBJ2-3; possibly TRBD2 for D (6 bases). V was cut by 5 bases and J by 2 bases, with 17 bases left in between. Germline-derived CDR1 and CDR2 are SGHVS and FNYEAQ. There are 16 residues in the CDR3. CDR3 sequence: CASSREAGLLTDTQYF. The CDR3 DNA reads as TGTGCCAGCAGCAGGGAGGCGGGGCTCCTCACAGATACGCAGTATTTT.

This clonotype came up many times. V gene TRBV5-8 combines with J gene TRBJ2-7; D perhaps matches TRBD2 (5 bases). The germline CDR1 and CDR2 sequences are SGHTS and YDEGEE. Between the trimmed V and J ends, which lost 1 base and 2 bases, there was a span of 13 bases. This CDR3 is 15 amino acids long. CDR3 DNA: TGTGCCAGCAGCTTGACCTCCGGGATGCCCTACGAGCAGTACTTC. Translation: CASSLTSGMPYEQYF.

Only a few counts were recorded for this clonotype. This rearrangement joins TRBV2 to TRBJ2-1; D unclear. The CDR3 contains 13 residues. V shed 6 bases and J shed 4 bases, with 10 bases lying between them. In germline, CDR1 is SNHLY, CDR2 FYNNEI. The CDR3 is CASSLEVYNEQFF. The CDR3 nucleotides read TGTGCCAGCAGCTTGGAAGTATACAATGAGCAGTTCTTC.

This clonotype was recorded once. The chain combines TRBV20-1 with TRBJ2-7, with D possibly TRBD1 on 8 matching bases. Looked up from germline, CDR1 is DFQATT and CDR2 is SNEGSKA (reference sequence). There are 11 residues in the CDR3. The CDR3 loop reads CSGQGGGEQYF. CDR3 nucleotide sequence: TGCAGCGGACAGGGCGGGGGCGAGCAGTACTTC.

This chain connects TRBV2 to TRBJ2-2; 11 nucleotides agree with TRBD2. V was pared by 2 bases and J by 7 bases, with 12 bases of the junction left unmatched. The germline V gene has CDR1 SNHLY and CDR2 FYNNEI. This CDR3 has 18 residues. The CDR3 DNA is TGTGCCAGCAGTGAATTTTATATAGCGGGGGGGCCTGGCGGGGAGCTGTTTTTT. Translated, it gives CASSEFYIAGGPGGELFF.

This clonotype was seen at least ten times. J is TRBJ2-5 and V is TRBV6-1, with a possible D match to TRBD2 (6 bases). Germline loops: CDR1 MNHNS, CDR2 SASEGT. The CDR3 covers 15 residues. The V gene lost 6 bases and the J gene lost 5 bases, with 19 bases spanning the gap. The CDR3 sequence is CASRDRREQWETQYF. CDR3 DNA sequence: TGTGCCAGCAGGGACCGTCGGGAGCAGTGGGAGACCCAGTACTTC.

This clonotype was seen repeatedly, ten times or more. This chain uses TRBV7-3 with TRBJ2-5; TRBD2 is a possible D gene (5 bases). The V end lost 8 bases, the J end lost 1 base, and 14 bases lay between the germline ends. This CDR3 is 14 amino acids long. Germline V gene sequence: CDR1 SGHTA, CDR2 FQGTGA. The CDR3 region is CASPPVGVQETQYF. The CDR3 nucleotides are TGTGCCAGCCCCCCCGTGGGAGTCCAAGAGACCCAGTACTTC.

The chain has TRBV7-8 and TRBJ2-1; TRBD2 matches 14 bases. Trimming removed 2 bases from V and 4 bases from J; junction bases left unmatched: 7. This CDR3 has 18 residues. In germline, CDR1 is SGHVS, CDR2 FQNEAQ. CDR3 in DNA: TGTGCCAGCAGCTTAACTCCGGGACTAGCGGGGGCGTACAATGAGCAGTTCTTC. Encoded protein: CASSLTPGLAGAYNEQFF. The whole variable domain, remainder taken from reference TRBV7-8 and TRBJ2-1, is GAGVSQSPRYKVAKRGQDVALRCDPISGHVSLFWYQQALGQGPEFLTYFQNEAQLDKSGLPSDRFFAERPEGSVSTLKIQRTQQEDSAVYLCASSLTPGLAGAYNEQFFGPGTRLTVL.

In this sample, this clonotype turned up many times. The V gene is TRBV7-9, the J gene TRBJ1-2; the D gene is possibly TRBD1 (6 bases). In germline, CDR1 is SEHNR, CDR2 FQNEAQ (reference sequence). The CDR3 length is 14 residues. V was pared by 4 bases and J by 6 bases, with 15 bases between. The CDR3 DNA reads as TGTGCCAGCAGCTCGAATACAGGGATTAATGGCTACACCTTC. Its translation: CASSSNTGINGYTF.

This clonotype was seen at least ten times. The chain links TRBV24-1 to TRBJ2-7; the match to TRBD2 covers 9 bases. J lost 6 bases, V lost 4 bases, and 15 bases had no gene match. This CDR3 is built from 17 residues. Germline CDR1 and CDR2: KGHDR and SFDVKD. DNA of the CDR3: TGTGCCACCAGTGACTCTCCCCCGCGGGAGGGCCCTCGCGAGCAGTACTTC. Residues: CATSDSPPREGPREQYF.

Note on this clonotype: A clone one base away is much larger, so this may be a read error. The chain uses TRBV5-1 and TRBJ1-2; 7 nucleotides agree with TRBD1. The V gene's germline CDR1 is SGHRS and CDR2 YFSETQ. The CDR3 runs to 17 residues. J was trimmed by 3 bases and V by 4 bases; bases with no gene match: 15. The CDR3: CASSPVSGTAGYYGYTF. The CDR3 DNA follows: TGCGCCAGCAGCCCGGTTTCTGGGACAGCCGGATACTATGGCTACACCTTC. Full variable domain (rest looked up from reference TRBV5-1 and TRBJ1-2): KAGVTQTPRYLIKTRGQQVTLSCSPISGHRSVSWYQQTPGQGLQFLFEYFSETQRNKGNFPGRFSGRQFSNSRSEMNVSTLELGDSALYLCASSPVSGTAGYYGYTFGSGTRLTVV.

The chain couples TRBV28 to TRBJ1-5; TRBD1 might be the D (5 bases). Looked up from germline, CDR1 is MDHEN and CDR2 is SYDVKM. V gave up 6 bases and J gave up 2 bases, with 11 bases separating them. The CDR3 consists of 14 residues. CDR3 bases: TGTGCCAGCAGGGGGCAGGGTCGCAATCAGCCCCAGCATTTT. Translated: CASRGQGRNQPQHF.

This clonotype was seen repeatedly, ten times or more. This chain uses TRBV6-2 or TRBV6-3 with TRBJ2-7, with no clear D. The CDR3 is made up of 16 amino acids. Trimming shortened V by 0 bases and J by 7 bases, and 19 bases separated the two germline ends. Germline V lookup: CDR1 MNHEY, CDR2 SVGEGT. The DNA for the CDR3 is TGTGCCAGCAGTTACTCGAGTAGAAGGCCTAACGGGGAGCAGTACTTC. It specifies CASSYSSRRPNGEQYF.

This clonotype has at least ten counts. V and J are TRBV9 and TRBJ1-6; no definite D call. This CDR3 comprises 13 residues. Germline V CDR1 and CDR2: SGDLS, YYNGEE. V gave up 3 bases and J gave up 6 bases, with 7 bases separating them. CDR3 amino acids: CASSGGPNSPLHF. In DNA, the CDR3 is TGTGCCAGCAGCGGAGGGCCTAATTCACCCCTCCACTTT.

This clonotype came up many times. V gene TRBV18 combines with J gene TRBJ2-5; no definite D call. Germline V lookup: CDR1 KGHSH, CDR2 LQKENI. This CDR3 comprises 14 residues. V lost 3 bases to trimming and J lost 0 bases, with 8 bases between them. CDR3 loop: CASSPNLYQETQYF. The CDR3, as DNA: TGTGCCAGCTCACCCAACTTGTACCAAGAGACCCAGTACTTC.

This clonotype was observed many times. The chain uses TRBV5-5 and TRBJ1-4; a possible D gene is TRBD1 (6 bases). With 5 bases removed from V and 2 bases from J, the gap between germline ends came to 13 bases. The CDR3 runs 15 residues. Germline loops: CDR1 SGHKS, CDR2 YYEKEE (reference sequence). The CDR3 loop is CASRKLQGTNEKLFF. Written as DNA, the CDR3 is TGTGCCAGCAGGAAATTGCAGGGGACTAATGAAAAACTGTTTTTT.